This T cell receptor (beta chain) was documented in a study of blood T cell repertoires in COVID-19. Study-wide background: The study drew acute and convalescent COVID-19 samples from the United States, Italy and Spain. Nucleic acid was either cDNA or gDNA, and it came from T cells, B-cell-depleted T cells, or PBMCs.

The V and J ends lost 7 bases and 0 bases respectively, with 9 bases between them. From germline, CDR1 is LNHDA and CDR2 SQIVND (reference sequence). The CDR3 totals 14 residues. TCRdb's copy holds only in-frame clones and misses some; the assay was immunoSEQ multiplex PCR. The sample shows under 250,000 clones, 80% to 85% of them seen only once. This chain links TRBV19 with TRBJ1-4; no definite D call. The receptor was derived from a man in his fifties or sixties with active or convalescent COVID-19. The sequencing sample was made of peripheral blood. The CDR3, as DNA: TGTGCCAGTACCAGATCTGCAACTAATGAAAAACTGTTTTTT. Translated, it gives CASTRSATNEKLFF.